This T cell receptor beta chain was sequenced for a study of cytomegalovirus exposure and HLA in healthy donors. Per the germline V gene, CDR1 is SNHLY and CDR2 is FYNNEI. The CDR3 totals 12 residues. General study results and limits: Investigators reported 164 TCR beta chains as tied to cytomegalovirus.

Turning to this clone: The antigen remains unidentified.

In the PCR, 60 Vbeta and 13 Jbeta primers were used. Assay: immunoSEQ multiplex PCR; the TCRdb copy retains only in-frame clones and omits some. The sample carries 200,000 to 250,000 clones, about 72% recorded once. This TCR was sampled from a male donor in good health and CMV-seronegative. This sequence joins TRBV2 and TRBJ2-5, with TRBD1 as a possible D gene (6 bases). The J call is in doubt because the DNA end fits TRBJ2-7 better. Sample: PBMCs. The CDR3 is CASSGDRLEQYF. CDR3 nucleotide sequence: TGTGCCAGCAGTGGCGACAGGCTCGAGCAGTACTTC.